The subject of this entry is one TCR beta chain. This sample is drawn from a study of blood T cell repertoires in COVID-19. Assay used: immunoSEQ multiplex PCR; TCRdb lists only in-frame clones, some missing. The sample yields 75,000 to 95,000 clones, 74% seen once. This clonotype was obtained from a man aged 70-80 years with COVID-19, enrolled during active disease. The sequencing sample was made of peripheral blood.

The CDR3 coding sequence is TGTGCCACCAGTGATAGAAGGGGCGGGAGGGCAGATACGCAGTATTTT. It translates to CATSDRRGGRADTQYF. V usage is TRBV24-1 and J usage is TRBJ2-3; 9 positions match TRBD2. V was clipped by 3 bases and J by 4 bases; unmatched bases: 7. The CDR3 is made up of 16 amino acids. Germline lookup yields CDR1 KGHDR and CDR2 SFDVKD.